Below, one TCR beta chain is given with its context. Using immunoSEQ multiplex PCR, the repertoire was profiled, and TCRdb retains in-frame clones only, with some absent. This sample has 25,000 to 30,000 clones, with roughly 85% found just once. The data were taken from a study of multiple sclerosis patients with progressive multifocal leukoencephalopathy. The time point denotes: time of PML onset. Between roughly 16 and 56 months of natalizumab therapy passed before PML developed in these natalizumab-treated patients. Every listed patient previously received interferon beta; all PML patients were women. At PML onset, T3 blood samples were taken. The receptor was derived from a woman aged 25-40 years with progressive multifocal leukoencephalopathy. This material consisted of PBMCs, taken from a patient treated with natalizumab.

CDR3 nucleotide sequence: TGTGCCAGTAGTATGACTAGCGGGAGGCAGGTGACCCAGTACTTC. This translates into CASSMTSGRQVTQYF. This rearrangement joins TRBV19 to TRBJ2-5; 13 positions match TRBD2. The CDR3 totals 15 residues. The germline CDR1 and CDR2 sequences are LNHDA and SQIVND (reference sequence). J lost 7 bases, V lost 3 bases, and 5 bases had no gene match.